The rows below give T cell receptor beta chains drawn from one sample of a study of blood T cells in healthy people across ages. MiXCR, applied by TCRdb to the 5' RACE reads, yields one record per CDR3 protein. The repertoire holds some 780,000 distinct CDR3 sequences, with approximately 53% as singletons. Sequenced sample: blood. The receptor set was obtained from a man aged 35 to 55 in good health. The CDR3 runs from the conserved cysteine through the conserved F or W. Each record gives: J gene, D gene, clone size, V gene, CDR3 DNA, CDR3 protein. D genes are given only for firm matches. The size of a clone is reported for some rows only, either as once, few or many, or as a class for expanded clones.

TRBJ2-5,TRBD2,-,TRBV18,TGTGCCAACTCACCCGGACTAGCGGCCCAAGAGACCCAGTACTTC,CANSPGLAAQETQYF
TRBJ2-1,TRBD2,few,TRBV3-1,TGTGCCAGCAGCCCTGCGGCTAGCGGGGTTTACAATGAGCAGTTCTTC,CASSPAASGVYNEQFF
TRBJ2-5,TRBD1,few,TRBV27,TGTGCCAGCAGCCCTGGGACAGCAGTTCAAGAGACCCAGTACTTC,CASSPGTAVQETQYF
TRBJ2-1,TRBD2,-,TRBV25-1,TGTGCCAGCAGTGAATCAAGGGAGGGAGGGCCTTATACCAAATCCTACAATGAGCAGTTCTTC,CASSESREGGPYTKSYNEQFF
TRBJ1-2,TRBD1,-,TRBV6-6,TGTGCCAGCAGGGTACGGACAGGGGAGTTGGGAGGCTACACCTTC,CASRVRTGELGGYTF
TRBJ2-1,TRBD2,-,TRBV10-3,TGTGCCATCCGGGGGGCGGGAGGGAGCTCCTACAATGAGCAGTTCTTC,CAIRGAGGSSYNEQFF
TRBJ2-1,-,-,TRBV7-2,TGTGCCAGCAGCTTAGTCAAGGGGAGGGAGCAGTTCTTC,CASSLVKGREQFF
TRBJ2-6,-,-,TRBV3-1,TGTGCCAGCAGCCAAGTCGACAGAGGGGCCAACGTCCTGACTTTC,CASSQVDRGANVLTF
TRBJ2-5,TRBD2,few,TRBV25-1,TGTGCCAGCAGACTAGCGGGAGGACGAGAGCAGTACTTC,CASRLAGGREQYF
TRBJ2-5,-,-,TRBV4-2,TGTGCCAGCAGCCAAGTACTAGGAAAAGAGACCCAGTACTTC,CASSQVLGKETQYF
TRBJ2-3,-,few,TRBV7-3,TGTGCCAGCAGCTTAAAAGCGGATGCTAGCACAGATACGCAGTATTTT,CASSLKADASTDTQYF
TRBJ2-5,-,once,TRBV2,TGTGCCAGCTCGCCCGGGGCCATCGATGAGCAGTACTTC,CASSPGAIDEQYF
TRBJ2-5,-,-,TRBV6-1,TGTGCCAGCACCAGACTCTCGGAAGGGGAGACCCAGTACTTC,CASTRLSEGETQYF
TRBJ2-7,TRBD1,many,TRBV15,TGTGCCACCAGCAGGGACAGGGCGCGAGTCTACGAGCAGTACTTC,CATSRDRARVYEQYF
TRBJ2-7,-,-,TRBV29-1,TGCAGCGTTGAAGATCGGAGCTCCTACGAGCAGTACTTC,CSVEDRSSYEQYF
TRBJ2-5,TRBD2,-,TRBV20-1,TGCAGTGCGAAGGCGGGAGGGCCGTTTAATGAGCAGTACTTC,CSAKAGGPFNEQYF
TRBJ1-2,-,-,TRBV29-1,TGCAGCGTAAAGGGGGACTATGGCTACACCTTC,CSVKGDYGYTF
TRBJ2-1,TRBD2,-,TRBV24-1,TGTGCCACCAGTGGCATAAGCGGGGGGGCTGAAAACAATGAGCAGTTCTTC,CATSGISGGAENNEQFF
TRBJ1-6,-,-,TRBV5-1,TGCGCCAGCAGCTTGGCGACAGAGAATTCACCCCTCCACTTT,CASSLATENSPLHF
TRBJ1-5,-,-,TRBV29-1,TGCAGCGCCCGGACGGACATTTCTCAGCCCCAGCATTTT,CSARTDISQPQHF
TRBJ1-1,-,-,TRBV27,TGTGCCAGCAGTGTGATCGGGGGCACTGAAGCTTTCTTT,CASSVIGGTEAFF
TRBJ2-7,TRBD1,-,TRBV28,TGTGCCAGCAGTTGGACCGCCGGGACAGGGGCCTACGAGCAGTACTTC,CASSWTAGTGAYEQYF
TRBJ1-1,-,-,TRBV7-2,TGTGCCAGCAGCTTAGCGCGGGTGATGGGGACTGAAGCTTTCTTT,CASSLARVMGTEAFF
TRBJ2-7,TRBD2,-,TRBV4-3,TGCGCCAGCAGCCATCGGCCGCGACTAGCGGGAGCGGACGAGCAGTACTTC,CASSHRPRLAGADEQYF
TRBJ2-7,-,-,TRBV7-3,TGTGCCAGCAGCCTACAGGGAAGAGGTCGCGACGAGCAGTACTTC,CASSLQGRGRDEQYF
TRBJ2-5,TRBD1,-,TRBV18,TGTGCCAGCTCACCAAGGACAGGGGCTCAAGAGACCCAGTACTTC,CASSPRTGAQETQYF
TRBJ1-6,-,-,TRBV7-9,TGTGCCAGCAGCTTTTTCCCAGGGGATCCGGATAATTCACCCCTCCACTTT,CASSFFPGDPDNSPLHF
TRBJ2-5,TRBD2,-,TRBV20-1,TGCAGTGCCTGCGGACTAGCGGGGGGATGGGAGACCCAGTACTTC,CSACGLAGGWETQYF
TRBJ2-1,TRBD2,-,TRBV20-1,TGCAGTGCTAGCCCTAGACTAGCAGAGTACAATGAGCAGTTCTTC,CSASPRLAEYNEQFF
TRBJ1-5,-,-,TRBV2,TGTGCCAGCAGACGTCTCCCCAATCAGCCCCAGCATTTT,CASRRLPNQPQHF
TRBJ2-1,TRBD1,-,TRBV5-1,TGCGCCAGCAGCTTGGCTGGCGCCGGGCAGGGGGATGAGCAGTTCTTC,CASSLAGAGQGDEQFF
TRBJ1-5,-,-,TRBV7-9,TGTGCCAGCAGCTCACAGCTAGCTTACGGCAATCAGCCCCAGCATTTT,CASSSQLAYGNQPQHF
TRBJ2-4,-,-,TRBV6-2/TRBV6-3,TGTGCCAGCAGGGGACCTATAGAAAACATTCAGTACTTC,CASRGPIENIQYF
TRBJ2-1,TRBD2,-,TRBV5-1,TGCGCCAGCAGCCTTACGAGACTAGCGGGAGTAAATGAGCAGTTCTTC,CASSLTRLAGVNEQFF
TRBJ2-1,TRBD2,-,TRBV2,TGTGCCAGCAGTGAACTTGGGACTAGCGGTAACAATGAGCAGTTCTTC,CASSELGTSGNNEQFF
TRBJ2-5,-,-,TRBV4-3,TGCGCCAGCAGCCAAGATATTCTGGAGACCCAGTACTTC,CASSQDILETQYF
TRBJ1-1,-,few,TRBV7-2,TGTGCCAGCAGCTACCCTAGGGGGGCCTCGGAAGCTTTCTTT,CASSYPRGASEAFF
TRBJ2-5,-,few,TRBV5-1,TGCGCCAGCAGCTTGGGCGAGCACGTCGGGATAGGTACCCAGTACTTC,CASSLGEHVGIGTQYF
TRBJ2-4,-,-,TRBV5-1,TGCGCCAGCAGCCCATTATCGGCCAAAAACATTCAGTACTTC,CASSPLSAKNIQYF
TRBJ1-2,-,many,TRBV27,TGTGCCAGCAGTTTAGGGGGTAACTATGGCTACACCTTC,CASSLGGNYGYTF
TRBJ2-1,TRBD1,-,TRBV7-9,TGTGCCAGCAGCTTTCACAGGGGGCTTTCCAATGAGCAGTTCTTC,CASSFHRGLSNEQFF
TRBJ2-7,TRBD1,-,TRBV20-1,TGCAGTGCTACAAAAGACAGGGAGCCCTTTTACGAGCAGTACTTC,CSATKDREPFYEQYF